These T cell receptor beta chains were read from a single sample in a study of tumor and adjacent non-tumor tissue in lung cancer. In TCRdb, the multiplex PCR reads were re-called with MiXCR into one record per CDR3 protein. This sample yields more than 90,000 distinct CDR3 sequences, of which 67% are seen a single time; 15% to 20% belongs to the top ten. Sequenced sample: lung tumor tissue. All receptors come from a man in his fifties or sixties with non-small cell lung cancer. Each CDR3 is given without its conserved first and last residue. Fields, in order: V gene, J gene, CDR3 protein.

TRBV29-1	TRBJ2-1	SVGTTRLEVIYEQF
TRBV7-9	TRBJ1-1	ASSLGAVNTEAF
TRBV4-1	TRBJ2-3	ATSQNRGADTKY
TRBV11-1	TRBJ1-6	ASSQVQGSNSPLH
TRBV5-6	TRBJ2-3	ASSSGGEAYTQY
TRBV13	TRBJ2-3	ASSPTPDLADTQY
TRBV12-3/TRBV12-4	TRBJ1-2	ASTRQGYGYT
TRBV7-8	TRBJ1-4	TSSLGVKLF
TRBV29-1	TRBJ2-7	SVELGTKEQY
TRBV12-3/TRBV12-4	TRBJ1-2	PSSFANYGYT
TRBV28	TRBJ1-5	ASTQGFWPQH
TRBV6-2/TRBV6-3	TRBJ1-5	VSDSGSRPQH
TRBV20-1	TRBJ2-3	SLYRLGRTDTQY
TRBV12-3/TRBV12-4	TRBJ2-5	ASSFTGGDQETQY
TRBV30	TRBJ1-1	DWSYGQGNTEAF
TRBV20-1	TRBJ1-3	SAGDMGKTIY
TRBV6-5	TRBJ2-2	ASSKFGAANTGELF
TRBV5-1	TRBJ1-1	ASSLEPANTEAF
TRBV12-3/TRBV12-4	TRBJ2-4	ASSQGGTEVQY
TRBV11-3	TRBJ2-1	ASNPPRRSPYNEQF
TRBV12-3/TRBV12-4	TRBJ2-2	ASNFGQGIGELF
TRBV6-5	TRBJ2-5	TSSTSGTSETQY
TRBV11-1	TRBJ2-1	ARSLGLNIEQF
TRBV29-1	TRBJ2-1	SVGPRGETAN
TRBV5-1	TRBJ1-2	ASSLAGRGNYGYI
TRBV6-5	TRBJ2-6	ASRAQAAVANVLN
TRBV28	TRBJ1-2	ASSRTGVSYGYT
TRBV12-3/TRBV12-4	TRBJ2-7	ASRPSVRVLYEQY
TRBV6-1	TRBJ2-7	ASNGVGYEQY
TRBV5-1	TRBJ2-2	ASSLGRETIGELF
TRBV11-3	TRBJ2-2	AISLGTATGELF
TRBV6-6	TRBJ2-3	ATSLSMVGSTDTQY
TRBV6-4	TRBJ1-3	GSSDVQGVLSGNTIY
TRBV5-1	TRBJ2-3	ASCPQDRSGTDTQY
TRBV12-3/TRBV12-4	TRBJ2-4	ASSPNDRGAKNIRY
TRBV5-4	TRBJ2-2	ASSNRDRGETRELF
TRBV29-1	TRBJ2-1	SVEGRHNSYGEQF
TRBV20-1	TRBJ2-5	SAAIKRAETQY
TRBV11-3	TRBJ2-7	ASSLENGQGTYEQY
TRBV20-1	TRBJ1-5	SAWGGGSNQPQH
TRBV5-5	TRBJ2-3	ASSLAHHTDTQY
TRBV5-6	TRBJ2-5	ASSEDEETQY
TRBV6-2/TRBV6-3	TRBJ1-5	ASSPLPSTLRNQPQH
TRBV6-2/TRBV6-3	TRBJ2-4	ASGSATGESIQY
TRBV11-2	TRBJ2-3	ASSTTPDTQY
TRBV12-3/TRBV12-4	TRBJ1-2	TSSPGRNNGYT